This T cell receptor beta chain was documented in a study of cytomegalovirus exposure and HLA in healthy donors. Broader study findings: By HLA locus, TCR association rates varied in a later analysis, with DRB1 showing the most and HLA-C the fewest.

Trimming removed 0 bases from V and 1 base from J, with 15 bases in between. The CDR3 is 17 residues long. Looked up from germline, CDR1 is MGHRA and CDR2 is YSYEKL. In the case of this clone: The target antigen is unknown.

PCR amplification relied on 60 Vbeta primers (plus 13 Jbeta primers). Sequencing used immunoSEQ multiplex PCR; TCRdb keeps in-frame clones, though not all of them. The sample shows approximately 110,000 clones, approximately 82% of them seen only once. The TCR was taken from a man under 40 in good health and CMV-seropositive. What was sequenced was PBMCs. The chain uses TRBV4-1 and TRBJ1-1; maybe TRBD1 (5 bases). CDR3 DNA sequence: TGCGCCAGCAGCCAAGATCTGCAGGGAAGGAGGAACACTGAAGCTTTCTTT. The encoded protein is CASSQDLQGRRNTEAFF.